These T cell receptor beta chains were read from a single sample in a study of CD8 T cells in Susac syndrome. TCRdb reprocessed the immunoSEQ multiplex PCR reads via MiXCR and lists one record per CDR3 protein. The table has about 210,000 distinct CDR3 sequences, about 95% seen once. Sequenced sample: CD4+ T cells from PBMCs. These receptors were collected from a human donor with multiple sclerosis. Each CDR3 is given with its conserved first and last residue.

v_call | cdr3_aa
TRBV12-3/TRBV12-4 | CASSADRVKGYTF
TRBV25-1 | CASSESGLLETQYF
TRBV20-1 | CSARGLAHNEQFF
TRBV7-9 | CASPTGALDTQYF
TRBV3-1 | CASSQDPGGLNQPQHF
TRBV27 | CASTSLKNIQYF
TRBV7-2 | CASSRTGGLGYTF
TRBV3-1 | CASSQAGTANTGELFF
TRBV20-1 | CSASSSYAAGTF
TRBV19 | CASSGDRWEPFF
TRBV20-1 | CSASHDSTDTQYF